The clone carrying this T cell receptor (beta chain) was observed a handful of times. Its antigen is currently unknown. This record belongs to a study of T-cell reconstitution after alpha-beta-depleted transplantation in children. Study observations and caveats: After transplant, at about two months, alpha-beta T cells were reportedly derived from several hundred expanded graft clones. Where some patients showed high TCRbeta diversity at day 60, it came from recipient T cells and thymic progenitors that had survived. Hyperexpanded clones declined; after one year, newly produced T cells mostly supplied diversity.

This CDR3 is 14 amino acids long. Germline trimming cut 6 bases from V and 0 bases from J; bases unmatched to any gene: 3. CDR1 is SNHLY and CDR2 is FYNNEI in the germline V gene. TCRbeta library construction was performed incorporating unique molecular identifiers. TCRdb used MiXCR to reprocess the PCR reads, holding one entry per CDR3 protein. The table lists a few hundred thousand distinct CDR3 sequences, 25% to 30% of them singletons, with 35% to 40% in the top ten. The clonotype comes from a boy in the first two years of life with Wiskott-Aldrich syndrome, due to receive a stem cell transplant. The sample consisted of PBMCs, taken before TCRalphabeta/CD19-depleted stem cell transplant. V is TRBV2 and J is TRBJ2-7; 9 bases agree with TRBD2. The CDR3 loop is CASRIAGDSYEQYF. In nucleotides, the CDR3 is TGTGCCAGCAGGATAGCGGGAGACTCCTACGAGCAGTACTTC.